This passage covers 30 T cell receptor beta chains from one sample sequenced in a study of cytomegalovirus exposure and HLA in healthy donors. Researchers ran the PCR with 60 Vbeta and 13 Jbeta primers. TCRdb's table, derived via immunoSEQ multiplex PCR, lists solely in-frame clones and lacks some. Of about 120,000 clones in the sample, 65% to 90% were seen once. The sequenced material came from PBMCs. These receptors were obtained from a woman aged 40 to 49 in good health and CMV-seronegative.

The gene calls are TRBV19 and TRBJ1-2; TRBD1 is a possible D gene (6 bases). Between the trimmed V and J ends, which lost 3 bases and 8 bases, there was a span of 16 bases. CDR3 length: 14 amino acids. Germline V gene data show CDR1 as LNHDA and CDR2 as SQIVND (reference sequence). The CDR3: CASSIGQFSAGYTF. The CDR3 DNA sequence: TGTGCCAGTAGTATTGGACAGTTCAGTGCGGGCTACACCTTC.

This clone was detected a few times. This rearrangement joins TRBV5-6 to TRBJ1-1; D gene unclear. This CDR3 region has 14 residues. From germline, CDR1 is SGHDT and CDR2 YYEEEE. Trimming removed 1 base at V and 4 bases at J, with 11 bases between. The CDR3 nucleotides read TGTGCCAGCAGCTTGAATGTGAGGTTCACTGAAGCTTTCTTT. Its protein is CASSLNVRFTEAFF.

V is TRBV6-5 and J is TRBJ1-2; D is possibly TRBD1 (6 bases). Between the trimmed V and J ends, which lost 8 bases and 1 base, there was a span of 8 bases. This CDR3 contains 12 residues. Germline CDR1 is MNHEY and CDR2 is SVGAGI. Here the CDR3 DNA reads TGTGCCAGCGAAGGGGGTAACTATGGCTACACCTTC. Protein product: CASEGGNYGYTF.

V usage is TRBV5-1 and J usage is TRBJ2-2, with 14 bases lining up with TRBD2. V lost 3 bases, J lost 5 bases, and 6 bases stayed unmatched. CDR1 and CDR2 from the germline V gene are SGHRS and YFSETQ. The CDR3 has 17 amino acids. The CDR3 loop is CASSSGLAGGKTGELFF. CDR3 sequence (DNA): TGCGCCAGCAGCTCTGGACTAGCGGGGGGCAAGACCGGGGAGCTGTTTTTT.

This clone was recorded a few times. This chain connects TRBV5-1 to TRBJ2-7; tentatively, D is TRBD2 (5 bases). Per germline, CDR1 SGHRS and CDR2 YFSETQ. The V and J ends lost 2 bases and 6 bases respectively, with 15 bases between them. CDR3 length equals 14 residues. In DNA form, the CDR3 reads TGCGCCAGCAGCTTTACGGGTGGCGAGGGCGAGCAGTACTTC. It yields the protein CASSFTGGEGEQYF.

The chain joins TRBV15 to TRBJ2-1, with D maybe TRBD1 (5 bases). This CDR3 spans 13 amino acids. V was trimmed by 0 bases and J by 10 bases, leaving 10 bases between them. The germline CDR1 and CDR2 sequences are LNHNV and YYDKDF (reference sequence). The CDR3 spells CATSRERGGEQFF. CDR3 nucleotide sequence: TGTGCCACCAGCAGAGAAAGGGGTGGGGAGCAGTTCTTC.

The DNA of the CDR3 is TGTGCCAGCAGTGTCCGACAGGGGGCTTGGGAGACCCAGTACTTC. Amino acids: CASSVRQGAWETQYF. The rearrangement uses TRBV6-5 and TRBJ2-5; 10 bases align to TRBD1. From germline, CDR1 is MNHEY and CDR2 SVGAGI. V shed 5 bases and J 5 bases; nucleotides not matched to a gene: 8. The CDR3 contains 15 residues.

J is TRBJ2-2 and V is TRBV9, with 9 positions matching TRBD2. Germline CDR1 and CDR2: SGDLS and YYNGEE. J lost 6 bases, V lost 3 bases, and 9 bases had no gene match. The CDR3 spans 16 residues. DNA for the CDR3: TGTGCCAGCAGCGGGGGACTAGCAGACTTCGCCGGGGAGCTGTTTTTT. It translates to CASSGGLADFAGELFF.

The chain has TRBV6-1 and TRBJ2-5, with D perhaps matching TRBD2 (7 bases). The CDR3 runs 14 residues. Per germline, CDR1 MNHNS and CDR2 SASEGT. V dropped 4 bases and J dropped 1 base, with 10 bases sitting between them. CDR3 in DNA: TGTGCCAGCAGTGGGGGGGGCCCCCAAGAGACCCAGTACTTC. Its protein product is CASSGGGPQETQYF.

This chain links TRBV18 with TRBJ2-7; 11 bases agree with TRBD1. Germline CDR1 KGHSH, CDR2 LQKENI. Losses at the gene ends were 3 bases for V and 7 bases for J; bases not matched to a gene: 11. The CDR3 totals 16 residues. Here the CDR3 reads CASSPARDRGFREQYF. The CDR3 coding sequence is TGTGCCAGCTCACCCGCGCGGGACAGGGGGTTCAGGGAGCAGTACTTC. Looking up the rest from reference TRBV18 and TRBJ2-7 gives the full variable domain: NAGVMQNPRHLVRRRGQEARLRCSPMKGHSHVYWYRQLPEEGLKFMVYLQKENIIDESGMPKERFSAEFPKEGPSILRIQQVVRGDSAAYFCASSPARDRGFREQYFGPGTRLTVT.

V gene TRBV7-9 combines with J gene TRBJ1-1; TRBD1 matches at 8 bases. The V and J ends lost 4 bases and 4 bases, in that order; junction bases with no gene match: 8. Germline CDR1 is SEHNR and CDR2 is FQNEAQ (reference sequence). The CDR3 is 15 residues long. CDR3 sequence reads: CASSYRGVGGTEAFF. The CDR3 DNA reads TGTGCCAGCAGCTACAGGGGGGTTGGTGGCACTGAAGCTTTCTTT.

The V call is TRBV9, the J call TRBJ2-5; TRBD2 agrees at 10 bases. V shed 6 bases, J shed 1 base, and the junction held 6 bases outside the gene matches. This CDR3 spans 15 amino acids. Germline V gene sequence: CDR1 SGDLS, CDR2 YYNGEE. CDR3 nucleotides: TGTGCCAGCAACCCTAGCGGGGGCCTCCAAGAGACCCAGTACTTC. Its protein product is CASNPSGGLQETQYF. Complete variable domain (other parts from reference TRBV9 and TRBJ2-5): DSGVTQTPKHLITATGQRVTLRCSPRSGDLSVYWYQQSLDQGLQFLIQYYNGEERAKGNILERFSAQQFPDLHSELNLSSLELGDSALYFCASNPSGGLQETQYFGPGTRLLVL.

This clone was picked up one time. This rearrangement joins TRBV5-5 to TRBJ2-1; tentative D call: TRBD2 (5 bases). CDR3 length: 15 residues. Trimming cost V 6 bases and J 6 bases, with 19 bases left between them. The V gene's germline CDR1 is SGHKS and CDR2 YYEKEE (reference sequence). Written as DNA, the CDR3 is TGTGCCAGCATTCTCCGCGAGTCTCGGGGCAATGAGCAGTTCTTC. It translates to CASILRESRGNEQFF.

The rearrangement uses TRBV7-2 and TRBJ2-5; TRBD1 matches at 7 bases. CDR1 is SGHTA, CDR2 FQGNSA, per germline. The CDR3 has 14 residues. Trimming cost V 4 bases and J 4 bases; bases outside gene matches: 6. CDR3 bases: TGTGCCAGCAGCTCCAGGGGGTGGGGAGAGACCCAGTACTTC. Translating it yields CASSSRGWGETQYF.

This chain links TRBV6-1 with TRBJ1-5; no firm D call. Per germline, CDR1 MNHNS and CDR2 SASEGT. The CDR3 sequence is 12 residues long. The V end was cut by 5 bases, the J end by 7 bases, with 9 bases between. The CDR3 region is CASSTTGQPQHF. The DNA for the CDR3 is TGTGCCAGCAGTACCACCGGGCAGCCCCAGCATTTT.

This clone was seen just once. The CDR3 DNA follows: TGCGCCAGCAGCCAAGATATGGCGGAGGGTGCCTACACCTTC. Translation: CASSQDMAEGAYTF. V and J are TRBV4-1 and TRBJ1-2, with D uncertain. Looked up from germline, CDR1 is MGHRA and CDR2 is YSYEKL. Trimming cost V 0 bases and J 10 bases, with 15 bases left between them. CDR3 length: 14 residues.

The chain combines TRBV7-3 with TRBJ2-5; TRBD2 aligns across 9 bases. Germline loops: CDR1 SGHTA, CDR2 FQGTGA. This CDR3 has 16 residues. J gave up 1 base and V 2 bases, and 5 bases lay outside the gene matches. DNA for the CDR3: TGTGCCAGCAGCTTAGGGGGTAGCGGGGGCCAAGAGACCCAGTACTTC. Translated, it gives CASSLGGSGGQETQYF. Supplemented by reference TRBV7-3 and TRBJ2-5, the full variable domain reads GAGVSQTPSNKVTEKGKYVELRCDPISGHTALYWYRQSLGQGPEFLIYFQGTGAADDSGLPNDRFFAVRPEGSVSTLKIQRTERGDSAVYLCASSLGGSGGQETQYFGPGTRLLVL.

This clone was found a few times. The chain has TRBV30 and TRBJ1-1; 9 bases line up with TRBD1. Trimming removed 7 bases from V and 5 bases from J; junction bases left unmatched: 11. Germline CDR1 GTSNPN, CDR2 SVGIG (reference sequence). The CDR3 loop spans 14 amino acids. This CDR3 is CASGRGQGETEAFF. The CDR3 DNA sequence: TGTGCCTCAGGCCGGGGACAGGGAGAAACTGAAGCTTTCTTT.

The chain couples TRBV14 to TRBJ2-1; the D gene is possibly TRBD2 (6 bases). V was pared by 4 bases and J by 7 bases, with 17 bases between. CDR3 size: 15 residues. From germline, CDR1 is SGHDN and CDR2 FVKESK. CDR3 in amino acids: CASSPGDGRKNEQFF. In DNA, the CDR3 is TGTGCCAGCAGCCCCGGGGACGGGAGAAAAAATGAGCAGTTCTTC.

J is TRBJ2-4 and V is TRBV5-1, with TRBD1 identical over 7 bases. The CDR3 is 15 amino acids. Germline CDR1 is SGHRS and CDR2 is YFSETQ. V was pared by 0 bases and J by 6 bases, with 6 bases of the junction left unmatched. The CDR3: CASSLGQGNVNIQYF. The CDR3 coding sequence is TGCGCCAGCAGCTTGGGACAGGGAAATGTAAACATTCAGTACTTC.

V and J are TRBV5-4 and TRBJ2-7; a possible D gene is TRBD2 (5 bases). The CDR3 is made up of 15 amino acids. Germline CDR1 SGHNT, CDR2 YYREEE (reference sequence). V shed 2 bases and J shed 1 base, with 13 bases lying between them. Written as DNA, the CDR3 is TGTGCCAGCAGCTTTCGAGGGAGAGGTTCCTACGAGCAGTACTTC. It yields the protein CASSFRGRGSYEQYF.

The chain combines TRBV7-3 with TRBJ1-2; the match to TRBD1 covers 8 bases. Germline loops: CDR1 SGHTA, CDR2 FQGTGA. V lost 5 bases and J lost 7; bases outside the gene matches: 3. The length of the CDR3 is 12 residues. The CDR3 loop reads CASSAGGGGYTF. CDR3 sequence (DNA): TGTGCCAGCAGCGCAGGGGGCGGTGGCTACACCTTC.

On this clone: Sequence at one end of the junction differs from germline and may be a read error. CDR3 sequence reads: CSSSLGLAGNNEQFF. CDR3 DNA: TGTTCCAGCAGCTTAGGACTAGCGGGAAACAATGAGCAGTTCTTC. This chain uses TRBV7-9 with TRBJ2-1; 12 bases map to TRBD2. CDR3 size: 15 residues. The germline gives CDR1 SEHNR, CDR2 FQNEAQ (reference sequence).

The V call is TRBV9, the J call TRBJ1-4; D is possibly TRBD1 (6 bases). V was clipped by 0 bases and J by 13 bases, with 16 bases between them. Germline V gene lookup returns CDR1 SGDLS and CDR2 YYNGEE. The CDR3 spans 14 residues. CDR3 region: CASSVGVTGSALFF. CDR3 DNA sequence: TGTGCCAGCAGCGTAGGGGTGACAGGATCAGCACTGTTTTTT.

This clone was observed a few times. The rearrangement uses TRBV6-1 and TRBJ2-7; D may be TRBD1 (6 bases). Trimming pared 3 bases from V and 0 bases from J, leaving 12 bases between. Germline V gene lookup returns CDR1 MNHNS and CDR2 SASEGT. This CDR3 has 15 residues. The CDR3 bases are TGTGCCAGCAGTGACTCAGGGGAAGCCTCCTACGAGCAGTACTTC. This encodes CASSDSGEASYEQYF.

This clone has only a few counts. CDR3 in amino acids: CASSFTTSTGELFF. The CDR3 DNA reads TGTGCCAGCAGCTTTACGACTAGTACCGGGGAGCTGTTTTTT. V and J are TRBV7-3 and TRBJ2-2, with a tentative D call TRBD2 (6 bases). This CDR3 has 14 amino acids. CDR1 SGHTA and CDR2 FQGTGA come from the germline V gene. V was pared by 3 bases and J by 5 bases, with 10 bases between.

V and J are TRBV6-5 and TRBJ1-5, with D maybe TRBD1 (5 bases). V lost 5 bases and J lost 5, with 13 bases in between. CDR1 is MNHEY and CDR2 is SVGAGI in the germline V gene. The CDR3 covers 14 residues. The CDR3: CASSPRGVHQPQHF. The DNA for the CDR3 is TGTGCCAGCAGTCCCCGGGGGGTTCATCAGCCCCAGCATTTT.

The chain has TRBV27 and TRBJ2-3; maybe TRBD2 (6 bases). Germline lookup yields CDR1 MNHEY and CDR2 SMNVEV (reference sequence). CDR3 size: 17 residues. The V and J ends lost 5 bases and 6 bases respectively, with 24 bases between them. DNA for the CDR3: TGTGCCAGCAGTGTCCCCGGAAAGGTGGCGGGGACTGATACGCAGTATTTT. Translating it yields CASSVPGKVAGTDTQYF.

This chain uses TRBV5-5 with TRBJ2-1, with D unclear. The germline gives CDR1 SGHKS, CDR2 YYEKEE (reference sequence). The CDR3 has 15 residues. Trimming left V 5 bases short and J 0 bases short, with 12 bases between. CDR3: CASRPLPNSYNEQFF. CDR3 nucleotides: TGTGCCAGCAGACCCCTCCCTAACTCCTACAATGAGCAGTTCTTC.

The chain couples TRBV5-8 to TRBJ1-2, with a tentative D call TRBD1 (6 bases). V lost 1 base, J lost 4 bases, and 14 bases lay in between. CDR1 is SGHTS and CDR2 is YDEGEE in the germline V gene. This CDR3 region has 15 residues. The CDR3 region is CASSLRTVRVYGYTF. Written as DNA, the CDR3 is TGTGCCAGCAGCTTGAGGACAGTGCGGGTCTATGGCTACACCTTC.